These T cell receptor beta chains were read from a single sample in a study of blood T cell repertoires in COVID-19. Generated by immunoSEQ multiplex PCR, the TCRdb table keeps only in-frame clones and is missing some. The sample holds about 230,000 clones; about 87% are singletons and the top ten take approximately 2.5%. The sample taken for sequencing was PBMCs or T cells enriched from blood (not recorded which). These receptor sequences come from a woman aged 40 to 50 with acute COVID-19. CDR3s include the opening cysteine and the closing phenylalanine or tryptophan. Fields, in order: D gene, J gene, V gene, CDR3 length, CDR3 protein. D genes are given only for firm matches.

TRBD1 TRBJ2-6 TRBV9 18 CASSVGTGAYSGANVLTF
- TRBJ1-6 TRBV10-3 14 CAISEGGANSPLHF
TRBD1 TRBJ1-2 TRBV6-5 14 CASRDDRGNYGYTF
- TRBJ1-2 TRBV18 16 CASSPPNRASNYGYTF
- TRBJ1-1 TRBV5-1 14 CASSRGQSNTEAFF
TRBD1 TRBJ1-6 TRBV7-2 15 CASSLGTGRNSPLHF
TRBD1 TRBJ2-1 TRBV9 15 CASSRFGTGYNEQFF
- TRBJ1-1 TRBV5-1 13 CASSPQGSTEAFF
TRBD1 TRBJ2-7 TRBV7-2 14 CASSLIGQGYEQYF
- TRBJ2-1 TRBV19 14 CASSIDNGSGEQFF
- TRBJ2-7 TRBV19 13 CATLDTPSYEQYF
- TRBJ1-1 TRBV2 11 CASHSFTEAFF
TRBD1 TRBJ1-4 TRBV4-1 16 CASRNQGDATNEKLFF
- TRBJ1-1 TRBV5-1 14 CASSLVESNTEAFF
- TRBJ2-7 TRBV27 12 CASTSDNYEQYF
TRBD1 TRBJ1-1 TRBV5-1 15 CASRAGGLGNTEAFF
- TRBJ1-5 TRBV7-2 16 CASSLARGHRNQPQHF
- TRBJ2-6 TRBV6-4 16 CASSEFPGSGANVLTF
- TRBJ1-1 TRBV19 14 CASSVRGGTTEAFF
TRBD1 TRBJ1-4 TRBV30 13 CAWRTGRSEKLFF
- TRBJ2-7 TRBV7-9 13 CASSLPGSYEQYF
- TRBJ2-1 TRBV27 11 CASSAYNEQFF
TRBD1 TRBJ1-2 TRBV29-1 13 CSVQTGGAYGYTF
- TRBJ1-1 TRBV10-3 15 CAISESFRVSTEAFF
TRBD1 TRBJ1-2 TRBV10-3 13 CAILRGDRDGYTF
- TRBJ2-2 TRBV6-5 15 CASSYSGGLGGELFF
- TRBJ1-4 TRBV7-2 14 CASSFRGGNEKLFF
TRBD1 TRBJ2-1 TRBV27 15 CASSPRDRGVWAKFF
TRBD1 TRBJ1-5 TRBV12-3/TRBV12-4 13 CASSLTGDQPQHF
- TRBJ1-2 TRBV4-2 16 CASSQDGVAQDYGYTF
TRBD2 TRBJ2-1 TRBV4-3 17 CASSQDWGGGGYNEQFF
- TRBJ2-3 TRBV9 13 CASSAHSTDTQYF
TRBD1 TRBJ1-6 TRBV5-1 14 CASSLETGNSPLHF
- TRBJ1-3 TRBV5-1 14 CASSESGSGNTIYF
TRBD1 TRBJ1-2 TRBV2 14 CASSDRVGAYGYTF
- TRBJ1-1 TRBV18 17 CASSPALRGTSNTEAFF
TRBD1 TRBJ1-5 TRBV6-2/TRBV6-3 17 CASSPSATGTANQPQHF
TRBD2 TRBJ2-3 TRBV20-1 15 CSASGGSDSTDTQYF
TRBD1 TRBJ1-2 TRBV9 15 CASSGWDSANYGYTF
- TRBJ2-7 TRBV5-4 14 CASSSGTRDYEQYF
TRBD2 TRBJ2-1 TRBV3-1/TRBV3-2 15 CASSQDSGRTNEQFF
- TRBJ2-1 TRBV7-2 12 CASSTPKTTEFF
- TRBJ1-5 TRBV18 12 CASSSPGGPQHF
- TRBJ2-1 TRBV3-1/TRBV3-2 14 CASSHLDLRNEQFF
TRBD1 TRBJ2-2 TRBV7-2 15 CASSLGQGGTGELFF
TRBD1 TRBJ1-6 TRBV19 14 CASSRDRENSPLHF